The 20 T cell receptor beta chains in this list originate from one sample, sequenced in a study of cytomegalovirus exposure and HLA in healthy donors. 13 Jbeta primers and 60 Vbeta primers were used for the PCR. The data were produced by immunoSEQ multiplex PCR, yet TCRdb's version contains in-frame clones alone and is incomplete. The table has around 190,000 clones, less than 80% seen once. The sequenced sample was PBMCs. The receptor source for this set is a woman in her thirties or forties in good health and CMV-seronegative.

The chain combines TRBV5-8 with TRBJ1-6; D is undetermined. V dropped 0 bases and J dropped 6 bases, with 10 bases sitting between them. Germline V gene sequence: CDR1 SGHTS, CDR2 YDEGEE. The length of the CDR3 is 15 residues. The CDR3, as DNA: TGTGCCAGCAGCTTGGCTCGGGATTCTAATTCACCCCTCCACTTT. It codes for CASSLARDSNSPLHF.

The gene calls are TRBV6-1 and TRBJ1-1; tentatively, D is TRBD1 (6 bases). Trimming removed 7 bases from V and 1 base from J, with 10 bases in between. Germline V gives CDR1 MNHNS, CDR2 SASEGT. CDR3 length: 13 amino acids. The CDR3 reads CASIQGQNTEAFF. CDR3 DNA: TGTGCCAGCATCCAGGGACAGAACACTGAAGCTTTCTTT.

The genes are TRBV15 and TRBJ1-4; a weak D match, TRBD1 (5 bases). This CDR3 contains 16 residues. Between the trimmed V and J ends, which lost 3 bases and 7 bases, there was a span of 18 bases. Germline CDR1 is LNHNV and CDR2 is YYDKDF (reference sequence). The CDR3 DNA sequence: TGTGCCACCAGCAGGGTCACGGGGGGTATGGGTGAAAAACTGTTTTTT. Its translation: CATSRVTGGMGEKLFF.

This clone is a singleton in its sample. V and J are TRBV19 and TRBJ2-3; a weak D match, TRBD1 (5 bases). The CDR3 consists of 19 residues. The V and J ends lost 6 bases and 3 bases respectively, with 28 bases between them. Germline values: CDR1 LNHDA, CDR2 SQIVND (reference sequence). The CDR3, as DNA: TGTGCCAGTAGCCTGGGGCCCCTCATAGGGAAGGCCACGACAGATACGCAGTATTTT. It translates to CASSLGPLIGKATTDTQYF.

This clone was seen just once. This chain uses TRBV28 with TRBJ2-2; TRBD2 matches 9 bases. This CDR3 spans 17 amino acids. Germline CDR1 reads MDHEN; CDR2 reads SYDVKM. With 6 bases clipped from V and 0 bases from J, the junction kept 8 bases outside the gene matches. The DNA for the CDR3 is TGTGCCAGCAGCCATCGAGCTAGCGGGGCGAACACCGGGGAGCTGTTTTTT. Translating it yields CASSHRASGANTGELFF.

V usage is TRBV5-1 and J usage is TRBJ1-1; D uncertain. Trimming left V 0 bases short and J 2 bases short, with 11 bases between. The CDR3 contains 15 residues. The germline CDR1 and CDR2 sequences are SGHRS and YFSETQ. The CDR3 region has the DNA TGCGCCAGCAGCTTGGCTGCAGGAACCAACACTGAAGCTTTCTTT. Its protein product is CASSLAAGTNTEAFF.

This clone was seen more than once but under ten times. The V call is TRBV30, the J call TRBJ2-1, with a weak D call TRBD2 (5 bases). V lost 3 bases to trimming and J lost 6 bases, with 12 bases between them. Germline V lookup: CDR1 GTSNPN, CDR2 SVGIG (reference sequence). The CDR3 is made up of 13 amino acids. The CDR3 spells CAWSSDWVNEQFF. The CDR3 DNA reads TGTGCCTGGAGCTCGGACTGGGTCAATGAGCAGTTCTTC.

This clone was observed a few times. The rearrangement links TRBV25-1 to TRBJ1-1, with D perhaps TRBD1 (5 bases). The CDR3 length is 11 residues. CDR1 MGHDK and CDR2 SYGVNS come from the germline V gene. Between the trimmed V and J ends, which lost 8 bases and 7 bases, there was a span of 11 bases. The DNA for the CDR3 is TGTGCCAGCCGAACAGGCCGTGAAGCTTTCTTT. This translates into CASRTGREAFF.

V gene TRBV19 combines with J gene TRBJ2-2; D is possibly TRBD1 (7 bases). CDR1 is LNHDA and CDR2 is SQIVND in the germline V gene (reference sequence). This CDR3 has 16 residues. V dropped 6 bases and J dropped 2 bases, with 16 bases sitting between them. CDR3 sequence reads: CASRDRQGLNTGELFF. For the CDR3, the DNA is TGTGCCAGTAGAGACCGACAGGGACTCAACACCGGGGAGCTGTTTTTT.

The chain links TRBV29-1 to TRBJ1-4; 7 bases map to TRBD1. In germline, CDR1 is SQVTM, CDR2 ANQGSEA. V trimming: 3 bases; J trimming: 7 bases; junction bases outside the gene matches: 8. The length of the CDR3 is 14 residues. CDR3: CSVDQTGRGEKLFF. The CDR3 DNA sequence: TGCAGCGTTGACCAGACAGGGCGAGGTGAAAAACTGTTTTTT.

Comment on this clone: The sample contains more than one DNA sequence encoding this CDR3. V gene TRBV5-6 combines with J gene TRBJ2-3; a weak D match, TRBD1 (6 bases). Trimming pared 2 bases from V and 1 base from J, leaving 8 bases between. This CDR3 has 14 residues. Germline CDR1 SGHDT, CDR2 YYEEEE. CDR3 in DNA: TGTGCCAGCAGCTTTGGGGGCGGCACAGATACGCAGTATTTT. It translates to CASSFGGGTDTQYF.

This clone was seen just once. The chain carries TRBV9 and TRBJ1-1; 7 bases fit TRBD1. This CDR3 has 16 amino acids. J was trimmed by 1 base and V by 0 bases; bases with no gene match: 6. Germline values: CDR1 SGDLS, CDR2 YYNGEE. The CDR3 nucleotides are TGTGCCAGCAGCGTAGGAGCAGGGGGACCGAACACTGAAGCTTTCTTT. Protein product: CASSVGAGGPNTEAFF.

The chain joins TRBV2 to TRBJ1-2; maybe TRBD1 (5 bases). Germline CDR1 SNHLY, CDR2 FYNNEI. Trimming took 4 bases from V and 4 from J, leaving 16 bases between them. This CDR3 comprises 15 residues. Here the CDR3 reads CASSGRRADSYGYTF. For the CDR3, the DNA is TGTGCCAGCAGTGGGAGAAGGGCCGACAGCTATGGCTACACCTTC. Filled out from reference TRBV2 and TRBJ1-2, the complete variable domain reads EPEVTQTPSHQVTQMGQEVILRCVPISNHLYFYWYRQILGQKVEFLVSFYNNEISEKSEIFDDQFSVERPDGSNFTLKIRSTKLEDSAMYFCASSGRRADSYGYTFGSGTRLTVV.

The V and J genes are TRBV4-2 and TRBJ2-3; maybe TRBD1 (6 bases). CDR1 is LGHNA, CDR2 YNFKEQ, per germline. The CDR3 runs to 13 residues. V was trimmed by 1 base and J by 6 bases, leaving 8 bases between them. CDR3 amino acids: CASSQAGQDTQYF. Written as DNA, the CDR3 is TGTGCCAGCAGCCAAGCAGGACAGGATACGCAGTATTTT.

This rearrangement joins TRBV7-6 to TRBJ2-3; 12 bases agree with TRBD2. CDR1 is SGHVS, CDR2 FNYEAQ, per germline. With 4 bases clipped from V and 5 bases from J, the junction kept 7 bases outside the gene matches. This CDR3 is built from 16 residues. CDR3 bases: TGTGCCAGCAGCTCCACGAGACTAGCGGGAGTAGATACGCAGTATTTT. Translation: CASSSTRLAGVDTQYF.

The chain couples TRBV19 to TRBJ2-7, with D possibly TRBD1 on 6 matching bases. Trimming pared 0 bases from V and 0 bases from J, leaving 9 bases between. Germline V gene lookup returns CDR1 LNHDA and CDR2 SQIVND (reference sequence). This CDR3 has 15 residues. The CDR3 loop reads CASSIEWTASYEQYF. DNA of the CDR3: TGTGCCAGTAGTATAGAATGGACAGCCTCCTACGAGCAGTACTTC.

The V call is TRBV19, the J call TRBJ2-7; possibly TRBD1 for D (5 bases). Germline CDR1 reads LNHDA; CDR2 reads SQIVND (reference sequence). With 8 bases removed from V and 3 bases from J, the gap between germline ends came to 11 bases. The CDR3 contains 12 residues. The CDR3 sequence: CASQDSYYEQYF. DNA for the CDR3: TGTGCCAGTCAAGACAGCTACTACGAGCAGTACTTC.

The chain joins TRBV28 to TRBJ1-4; a possible D gene is TRBD1 (6 bases). The V gene lost 4 bases and the J gene lost 6 bases, with 15 bases spanning the gap. The CDR3 is made up of 15 amino acids. The germline CDR1 and CDR2 sequences are MDHEN and SYDVKM. The CDR3 sequence is CASSSGGQGDEKLFF. CDR3 DNA sequence: TGTGCCAGCAGTTCGGGGGGCCAAGGGGATGAAAAACTGTTTTTT.

The chain employs TRBV11-3 and TRBJ1-1; no clear D gene. V lost 1 base and J lost 3, with 6 bases in between. Germline V gene lookup returns CDR1 SGHNT and CDR2 YENEEA. The CDR3 has 13 residues. The CDR3 here is CASSLGGDTEAFF. The CDR3, as DNA: TGTGCCAGCAGCTTAGGGGGAGACACTGAAGCTTTCTTT.

The chain links TRBV11-1 to TRBJ1-6; no definite D call. The CDR3 consists of 13 residues. Germline CDR1 SGHAT, CDR2 FQDESV (reference sequence). V gave up 3 bases and J gave up 10 bases, with 10 bases separating them. This CDR3 is CASSLGVGSPLHF. As DNA, the CDR3 is TGTGCCAGCAGCTTGGGAGTTGGCTCACCCCTCCACTTT.